This T cell receptor beta chain was recovered during a study of tumor and adjacent non-tumor tissue in lung cancer. Study findings and constraints: Tumor repertoires had a smaller top 100 clone share than normal lung.

Three rounds of nested PCR, following a modified ARM-PCR protocol, produced the TCRbeta library. One entry per CDR3 protein, called by TCRdb with MiXCR from the multiplex PCR reads. The table lists 60,000 or so distinct CDR3 sequences, roughly 57% of them singletons. This sample's RNA came from whole unsorted tissue. More than 3 cm separated this lung sample from the edge of the tumor. Between August and November 2014, newly diagnosed, chemotherapy-naive lung cancer patients underwent thoracic surgery in China. V lost 7 bases and J lost 5, with 18 bases in between. This CDR3 contains 15 residues. Regarding this clonotype: Its antigen remains unidentified. A much larger clone sits a single nucleotide away, making a read error possible. The conserved final phenylalanine or tryptophan is absent from the CDR3, which likely points to a read error.

The origin of this receptor is a man aged 70 or older with non-small cell lung cancer. Material for sequencing was distant non-tumor lung tissue. The genes are TRBV12-3 or TRBV12-4 and TRBJ1-5; D not certain. The CDR3 loop is CASTVSPGGYQPQHL. The CDR3 coding sequence is TGTGCCAGCACCGTTTCCCCCGGAGGATATCAGCCCCAGCATCTT.